Given below is one T cell receptor (beta chain) in context. What antigen it recognizes has not been identified. There are no base qualities to consult, and no much larger clone falls within one base. The donors belonged to the validation cohort of over a hundred subjects, which was separate from the approximately 660-subject first cohort. The data originate from a study of cytomegalovirus exposure and HLA in healthy donors (dated 2017 in TCRdb). Context from the whole study: A later analysis indicated that the 90 to 150 validation repertoires were generated on the platform also employed for the 700 or so repertoires of the first cohort. To predict cytomegalovirus infection status, the study combined high-throughput TCR immunosequencing, statistical association of individual TCRs with disease status, and machine learning. Along with the approximately 700-subject first cohort, a separate validation cohort of around 120 different subjects was used. The study aimed to test whether cataloging public T cell receptors could reveal signatures of past pathogen exposure.

General findings and caveats noted by the study authors: Most TCR sequences were seen in very few donors, while some public TCRs were found in many individuals. In both the original and validation cohorts, the classifier was reported to diagnose cytomegalovirus status with high specificity and sensitivity. The authors suggested that the approach could potentially be generalized to other disease states and immunological phenotypes. A later analysis had no HLA typing for the validation cohort, so co-occurrence there was scored across all 130 or so repertoires. In the study, around 160 TCR beta chains were listed as associated with cytomegalovirus. A later analysis found that TCRs clustered in the first cohort also tended to co-occur in the roughly 110 validation repertoires, with approximately 95% of cluster scores above 0. Three of the identified cytomegalovirus-associated TCR beta chains were confirmed in vitro to be specific for cytomegalovirus antigens.

Library preparation was by the immunoSEQ multiplex PCR assay. On the study's bioinformatics: A statistical classification framework was developed to diagnose cytomegalovirus status using the catalog of TCR beta chain sequences. Held by TCRdb, this immuneACCESS table contains in-frame sequences only and omits some clones. Under half of the omission traces to an unresolved V gene where checked; the cause of the rest is unknown. V, J and clone size derive from that table, while D and trimming were established from the DNA sequence. The sample table holds under 200,000 clones, of which over 85% were seen once. 10% to 13% of the sample belongs to the ten largest clones. Unmatched junction bases come to 7, with V trimmed by 4 bases and J by 5 bases. From the cysteine through the phenylalanine, the CDR3 covers 14 amino acids. CDR3 DNA only is kept here, 42 bases in frame from base 1. CDR1 and CDR2 (LNHDA, SQIVND) derive from the germline V gene (reference sequence).

Sequencing input: PBMCs. The chain is encoded by TRBV19 joined to TRBJ2-5; the junction holds 7 bases that match TRBD1. This clonotype originated in a woman aged 18-29 years in good health and CMV-seropositive. The CDR3 protein: CASSTPQGWETQYF. The nucleotide sequence is TGTGCCAGTAGTACCCCACAGGGGTGGGAGACCCAGTACTTC. Extended through the reference TRBV19 and TRBJ2-5 proteins, this CDR3 yields the full variable domain: DGGITQSPKYLFRKEGQNVTLSCEQNLNHDAMYWYRQDPGQGLRLIYYSQIVNDFQKGDIAEGYSVSREKKESFPLTVTSAQKNPTAFYLCASSTPQGWETQYFGPGTRLLVL.